The table lists the clone carrying this T cell receptor beta chain with a few counts. The antigen is not known. Germline trimming cut 5 bases from V and 2 bases from J; bases unmatched to any gene: 11. CDR3 size: 17 residues. This entry belongs to a study of T cell repertoires in cytomegalovirus infection. Study as a whole: Researchers turned to recently identified HLA-C-restricted CMV epitopes as well as well-studied HLA-B-restricted ones. CMV infection and matching HLA type were both indicated by public TCR beta signatures. Findings and limits, study-wide: Clonotypes of TCR beta that were HLA-C-restricted and CMV-specific dominated the ex vivo response.

TCRdb re-derived calls from the reads in MiXCR, one entry per CDR3 protein. The sample lists about a million distinct CDR3 sequences; around 30% were seen once. This TCR was recovered from a human donor in good health (CMV status not recorded). Some clones in this sample may be carry-over from other donors' samples. Material: cultured CD8+ T cells from PBMCs, obtained from culture after CMV antigen stimulation. The chain uses TRBV12-3 or TRBV12-4 and TRBJ2-2; 7 bases match TRBD1. The chain's CDR3 is CASSPAEGQSNTGELFF. DNA for the CDR3: TGTGCCAGCAGTCCCGCCGAGGGACAGAGCAACACCGGGGAGCTGTTTTTT.